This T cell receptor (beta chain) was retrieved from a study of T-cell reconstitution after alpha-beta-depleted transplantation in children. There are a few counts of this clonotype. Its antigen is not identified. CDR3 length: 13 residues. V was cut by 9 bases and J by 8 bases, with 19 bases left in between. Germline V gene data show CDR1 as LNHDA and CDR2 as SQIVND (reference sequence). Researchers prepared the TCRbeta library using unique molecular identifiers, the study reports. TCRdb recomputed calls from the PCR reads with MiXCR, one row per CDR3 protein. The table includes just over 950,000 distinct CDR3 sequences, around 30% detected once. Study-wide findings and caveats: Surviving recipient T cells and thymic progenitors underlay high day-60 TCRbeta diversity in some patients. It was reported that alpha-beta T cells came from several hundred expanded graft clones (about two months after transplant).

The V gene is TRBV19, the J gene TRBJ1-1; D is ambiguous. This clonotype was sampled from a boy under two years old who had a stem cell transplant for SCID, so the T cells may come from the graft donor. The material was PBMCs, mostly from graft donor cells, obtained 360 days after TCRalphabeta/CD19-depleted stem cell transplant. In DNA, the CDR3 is TGTGCCAGCCGAAAGCGGGCGGAGCTCGAAGCTTTCTTT. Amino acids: CASRKRAELEAFF.